This T cell receptor beta chain was identified in a study of response to subunit inactivated influenza vaccine. Only a few counts were recorded for this clonotype. The antigen is not known. Per germline, CDR1 SGDLS and CDR2 YYNGEE. The CDR3 is 16 amino acids. V was pared by 0 bases and J by 0 bases, with 5 bases of the junction left unmatched. TCRdb called the RT-PCR reads again in MiXCR, with one record for every CDR3 protein. Here the sample spans more than 600,000 distinct CDR3 sequences, around 18% being singletons. Whole-study results and caveats: The authors suggested that few new T cells are recruited per seasonal influenza vaccination.

The sample here was PBMCs from blood, taken 4 to 6 days after vaccination. The V call is TRBV9, the J call TRBJ2-5, with 7 bases lining up with TRBD2. The receptor comes from a man aged 50-59 years who received an inactivated influenza vaccine. The CDR3, as DNA: TGTGCCAGCAGCGTAGCTACCGGGACTAACCAAGAGACCCAGTACTTC. Encoded protein: CASSVATGTNQETQYF.